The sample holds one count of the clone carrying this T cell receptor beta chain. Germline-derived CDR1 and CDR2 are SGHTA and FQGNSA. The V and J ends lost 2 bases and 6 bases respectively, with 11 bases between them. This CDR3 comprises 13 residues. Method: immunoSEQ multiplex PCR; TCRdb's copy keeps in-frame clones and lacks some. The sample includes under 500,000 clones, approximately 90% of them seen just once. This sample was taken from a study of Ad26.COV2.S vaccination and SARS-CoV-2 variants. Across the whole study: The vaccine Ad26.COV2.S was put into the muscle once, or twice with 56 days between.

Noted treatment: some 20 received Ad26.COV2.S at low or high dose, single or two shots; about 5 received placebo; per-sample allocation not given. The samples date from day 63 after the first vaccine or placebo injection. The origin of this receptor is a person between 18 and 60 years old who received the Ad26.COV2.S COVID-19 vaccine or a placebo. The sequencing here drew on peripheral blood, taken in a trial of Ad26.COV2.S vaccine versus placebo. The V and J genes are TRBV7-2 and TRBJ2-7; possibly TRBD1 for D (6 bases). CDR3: CASSLLQGGEQYF. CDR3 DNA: TGTGCCAGCAGCTTATTACAGGGTGGCGAGCAGTACTTC.